This TCR beta chain was found in a study of T cells in Graves' hyperthyroidism and ophthalmopathy. Deletions cut 3 bases from V and 1 base from J, with 11 bases between. The CDR3 length is 15 residues. Germline-derived CDR1 and CDR2 are SNHLY and FYNNEI. Authors of the study amplified TCR beta CDR3 regions from RNA transcripts. HTBI primers were employed in a first-round RT-PCR of the TCR CDR3. TCRdb independently ran MiXCR on the multiplex PCR reads; one entry per CDR3 protein. The table lists around 700,000 distinct CDR3 sequences, 35% of them singletons. Graves' hyperthyroidism was deemed stable absent ophthalmopathy progression within 18 months. Hyperthyroidism had been newly diagnosed in patients aged 18 to 65, and its duration was under 2 months.

This chain joins TRBV2 and TRBJ2-3, with D unresolved. Sequenced: blood. This clonotype was obtained from a woman between 35 and 50 years old with Graves' hyperthyroidism. CDR3 sequence (DNA): TGTGCCAGCAGTGACTCTGGTACCGGCACAGATACGCAGTATTTT. It yields the protein CASSDSGTGTDTQYF.